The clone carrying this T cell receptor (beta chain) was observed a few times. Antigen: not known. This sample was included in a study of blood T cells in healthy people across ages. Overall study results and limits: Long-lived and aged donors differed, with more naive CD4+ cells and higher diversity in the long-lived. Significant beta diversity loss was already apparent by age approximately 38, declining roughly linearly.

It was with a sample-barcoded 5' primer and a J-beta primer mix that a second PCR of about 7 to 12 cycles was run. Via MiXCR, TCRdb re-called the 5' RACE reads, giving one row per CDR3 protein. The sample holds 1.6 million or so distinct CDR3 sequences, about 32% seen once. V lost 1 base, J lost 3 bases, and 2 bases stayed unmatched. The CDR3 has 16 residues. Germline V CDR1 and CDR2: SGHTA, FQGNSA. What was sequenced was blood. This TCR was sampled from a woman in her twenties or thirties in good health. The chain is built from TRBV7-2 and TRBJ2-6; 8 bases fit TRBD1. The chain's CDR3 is CASSLGRGHGANVLTF. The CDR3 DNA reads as TGTGCCAGCAGCTTAGGCAGGGGGCATGGGGCCAACGTCCTGACTTTC.